Presented here are 15 T cell receptor beta chains from one specimen sequenced in a study of molecular identifiers for immune sequencing clone quantification. Each CDR3 protein gets one entry after TCRdb re-called the PCR reads with MiXCR. The sample consists of 490,000 or so distinct CDR3 sequences, roughly 24% of them appearing once. The sequenced sample consisted of naive CD8+ T cells from blood, with Jurkat cell RNA spiked in. Documented subset: FACS-sorted CD8+CD4-CCR7+CD45RA+ naive T cells. The receptors derive from a human donor in good health. Some libraries in this study had Jurkat cell RNA spiked in.

The rearrangement joins TRBV4-1 to TRBJ2-7; 14 bases match TRBD2. Germline V gene sequence: CDR1 MGHRA, CDR2 YSYEKL. V gave up 2 bases and J gave up 4 bases; unmatched junction bases: 4. The CDR3 is 16 residues long. The CDR3 bases are TGCGCCAGCAGCCAACTGACTAGCGGGGGGGCTTACGAGCAGTACTTC. Amino acid sequence: CASSQLTSGGAYEQYF.

A note on this clonotype: A much larger clone sits a single nucleotide away, making a read error possible. The CDR3 DNA reads as TGCAGCGTTGTCTCAGAGGGTTTCACAGATGCGCAGTATTTT. This gives the protein CSVVSEGFTDAQYF. V usage is TRBV29-1 and J usage is TRBJ2-3; D is perhaps TRBD2 (5 bases). Germline lookup yields CDR1 SQVTM and CDR2 ANQGSEA. CDR3 size: 14 residues.

This clonotype occurred many times. The V and J genes are TRBV20-1 and TRBJ1-3; D is unresolved. This CDR3 is built from 15 residues. Between the trimmed V and J ends, which lost 5 bases and 0 bases, there was a span of 14 bases. Germline V gene sequence: CDR1 DFQATT, CDR2 SNEGSKA (reference sequence). The CDR3 region has the DNA TGCAGTGCTTATCCCCTCCTGTCCTCTGGAAACACCATATATTTT. Amino acid sequence: CSAYPLLSSGNTIYF.

This rearrangement joins TRBV19 to TRBJ2-7; 8 positions match TRBD1. Germline CDR1 and CDR2: LNHDA and SQIVND (reference sequence). V shed 5 bases, J shed 5 bases, and the junction held 8 bases outside the gene matches. CDR3 size: 14 residues. The CDR3 loop reads CASSSGGFDDEQYF. CDR3 in DNA: TGTGCCAGTAGTTCAGGGGGCTTTGATGACGAGCAGTACTTC. Full variable domain (missing parts from reference TRBV19 and TRBJ2-7): DGGITQSPKYLFRKEGQNVTLSCEQNLNHDAMYWYRQDPGQGLRLIYYSQIVNDFQKGDIAEGYSVSREKKESFPLTVTSAQKNPTAFYLCASSSGGFDDEQYFGPGTRLTVT.

This clonotype was seen many times. The chain combines TRBV7-6 with TRBJ2-4; D remains ambiguous. In germline, CDR1 is SGHVS, CDR2 FNYEAQ. Trimming took 2 bases from V and 8 from J, leaving 19 bases between them. The CDR3 runs to 16 residues. CDR3 loop: CASSLFFNSPTDIQYF. The CDR3 DNA sequence: TGTGCCAGCAGCTTATTTTTTAACAGCCCCACGGACATTCAGTACTTC.

This clonotype was counted a few times. Germline is not matched at one junction end, which may reflect a read error. The rearrangement links TRBV5-3 to TRBJ2-2; possibly TRBD1 for D (6 bases). TRBV5-3 is an ORF, and what it does is uncertain. The CDR3 covers 14 residues. CDR3 in amino acids: CASSLGQGGGELFF. The CDR3 nucleotides read TGTGCCAGCAGCTTGGGACAAGGGGGCGGGGAGCTGTTTTTT.

To note about this clonotype: The CDR3 does not end in the conserved phenylalanine or tryptophan, so this is likely a read error. The chain couples TRBV10-3 to TRBJ1-1; D gene ambiguous. V lost 8 bases to trimming and J lost 5 bases, with 9 bases between them. CDR1 ENHRY and CDR2 SYGVKD come from the germline V gene. The CDR3 has 11 amino acids. The CDR3 loop reads CAIQAGTEAFL. CDR3 DNA: TGTGCCATCCAAGCGGGGACTGAAGCTTTCCTT.

Points on this clonotype: Possible read error: a much larger clone is one base away. The rearrangement links TRBV6-2 or TRBV6-3 to TRBJ1-1; no clear D. Germline-derived CDR1 and CDR2 are MNHEY and SVGEGT. The CDR3 totals 13 residues. The CDR3 sequence: CASKDAQNTKAFF. CDR3 DNA: TGTGCCAGCAAAGATGCTCAGAACACTAAAGCTTTCTTT.

Remarks on this clonotype: This may come from a read error, since a much larger clone is one base off. The chain employs TRBV7-6 and TRBJ2-5; 8 nucleotides line up with TRBD2. This CDR3 has 15 amino acids. Per the germline V gene, CDR1 is SGHVS and CDR2 is FNYEAQ. Written as DNA, the CDR3 is TGTGTCAGCAGCCCAAGCGGGACTAGGGTAGAGACCCAGTACTTC. It is translated as CVSSPSGTRVETQYF.

This clonotype was counted many times. The chain combines TRBV11-2 with TRBJ2-1; 9 bases match TRBD1. Germline CDR1 SGHAT, CDR2 FQNNGV. V shed 3 bases and J 3 bases; nucleotides not matched to a gene: 3. The CDR3 is 15 amino acids. The CDR3 coding sequence is TGTGCCAGCAGCTTTGGGACAGGGCTCTACAATGAGCAGTTCTTC. The encoded protein is CASSFGTGLYNEQFF.

In its sample, this clonotype was seen many times. V gene TRBV4-3 combines with J gene TRBJ1-3; unclear D gene. This CDR3 region has 15 residues. Germline V CDR1 and CDR2: LGHNA, YSLEER. V was trimmed by 3 bases and J by 2 bases, leaving 11 bases between them. CDR3 amino acids: CASSQGTRAGNTIYF. CDR3 in DNA: TGCGCCAGCAGCCAGGGTACAAGGGCTGGAAACACCATATATTTT.

This clonotype came up many times. The CDR3, as DNA: TGTGCCAGCAGCTCGACTAGCGGATCCTACAATGAGCAGTTCTTC. It codes for CASSSTSGSYNEQFF. V gene TRBV7-9 combines with J gene TRBJ2-1, with 9 bases matching TRBD2. The germline gives CDR1 SEHNR, CDR2 FQNEAQ (reference sequence). The CDR3 has 15 amino acids. V shed 4 bases, J shed 1 base, and the junction held 2 bases outside the gene matches.

The J gene is TRBJ2-2, the V gene TRBV20-1; TRBD2 aligns across 7 bases. Trimming removed 6 bases from V and 0 bases from J; junction bases left unmatched: 4. Per the germline V gene, CDR1 is DFQATT and CDR2 is SNEGSKA (reference sequence). The CDR3 runs 14 residues. The CDR3 protein is CSAPSGANTGELFF. CDR3 nucleotides: TGCAGTGCCCCTAGCGGTGCGAACACCGGGGAGCTGTTTTTT.

A word on this clonotype: Possible read error: a much larger clone is one base away. Likely a read error: the CDR3 ends without its conserved phenylalanine or tryptophan. The chain is built from TRBV5-1 and TRBJ1-1, with D unclear. The V end lost 0 bases, the J end lost 4 bases, and 10 bases lay between the germline ends. The CDR3 is made up of 14 amino acids. Germline CDR1 and CDR2: SGHRS and YFSETQ. CDR3 loop: CASSLEWDPTEAFL. CDR3 in DNA: TGCGCCAGCAGCTTGGAATGGGATCCCACTGAAGCTTTCCTT.

This clonotype was seen only a few times. V gene TRBV12-3 or TRBV12-4 combines with J gene TRBJ2-2, with D perhaps matching TRBD1 or TRBD2 (5 bases each). This CDR3 contains 12 residues. Trimming cost V 8 bases and J 5 bases, with 9 bases left between them. DNA of the CDR3: TGTGCCAGCGAAGAGGGGACCGGGGAGCTGTTTTTT. It yields the protein CASEEGTGELFF.